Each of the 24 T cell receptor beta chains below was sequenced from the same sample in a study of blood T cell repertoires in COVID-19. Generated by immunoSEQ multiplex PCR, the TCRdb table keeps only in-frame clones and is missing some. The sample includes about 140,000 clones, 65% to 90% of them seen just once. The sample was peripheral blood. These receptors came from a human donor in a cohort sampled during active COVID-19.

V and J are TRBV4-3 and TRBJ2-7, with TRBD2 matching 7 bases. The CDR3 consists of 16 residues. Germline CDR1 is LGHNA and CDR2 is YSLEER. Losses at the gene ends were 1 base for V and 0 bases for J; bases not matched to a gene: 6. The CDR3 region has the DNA TGCGCCAGCAGCCAAGGACTAGCAGACAGCTCCTACGAGCAGTACTTC. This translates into CASSQGLADSSYEQYF.

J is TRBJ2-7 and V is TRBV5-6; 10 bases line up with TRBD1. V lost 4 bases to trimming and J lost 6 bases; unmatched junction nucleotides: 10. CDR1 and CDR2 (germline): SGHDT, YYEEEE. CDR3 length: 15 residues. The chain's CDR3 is CASSLPGQGIGEQYF. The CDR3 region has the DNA TGTGCCAGCAGCCTCCCGGGACAGGGGATTGGCGAGCAGTACTTC. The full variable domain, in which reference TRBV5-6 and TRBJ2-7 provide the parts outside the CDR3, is DAGVTQSPTHLIKTRGQQVTLRCSPKSGHDTVSWYQQALGQGPQFIFQYYEEEERQRGNFPDRFSGHQFPNYSSELNVNALLLGDSALYLCASSLPGQGIGEQYFGPGTRLTVT.

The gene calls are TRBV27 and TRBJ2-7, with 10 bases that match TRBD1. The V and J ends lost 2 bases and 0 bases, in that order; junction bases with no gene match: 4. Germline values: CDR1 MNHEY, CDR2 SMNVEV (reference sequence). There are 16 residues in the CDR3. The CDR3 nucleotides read TGTGCCAGCAGTTTACAGGGACAGGGGATCTCCTACGAGCAGTACTTC. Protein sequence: CASSLQGQGISYEQYF.

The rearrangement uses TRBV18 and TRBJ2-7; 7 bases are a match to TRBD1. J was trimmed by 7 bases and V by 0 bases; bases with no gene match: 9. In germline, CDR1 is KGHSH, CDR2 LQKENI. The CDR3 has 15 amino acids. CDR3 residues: CASSPPAGTVREQYF. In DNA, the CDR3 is TGTGCCAGCTCACCACCGGCTGGGACAGTTAGGGAGCAGTACTTC. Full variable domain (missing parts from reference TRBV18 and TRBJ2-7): NAGVMQNPRHLVRRRGQEARLRCSPMKGHSHVYWYRQLPEEGLKFMVYLQKENIIDESGMPKERFSAEFPKEGPSILRIQQVVRGDSAAYFCASSPPAGTVREQYFGPGTRLTVT.

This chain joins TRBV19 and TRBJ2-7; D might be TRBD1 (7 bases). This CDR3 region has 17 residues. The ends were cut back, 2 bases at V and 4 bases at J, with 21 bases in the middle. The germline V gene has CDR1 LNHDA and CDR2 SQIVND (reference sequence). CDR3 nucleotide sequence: TGTGCCAGTAGTATAATCCCCGCGACAGGGACTTCGTACGAGCAGTACTTC. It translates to CASSIIPATGTSYEQYF.

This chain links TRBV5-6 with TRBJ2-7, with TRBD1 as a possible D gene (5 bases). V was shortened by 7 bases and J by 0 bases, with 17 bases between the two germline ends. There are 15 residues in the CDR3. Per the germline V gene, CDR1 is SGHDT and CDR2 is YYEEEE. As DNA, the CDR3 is TGTGCCAGCTCCTCCGTGGGGCACCACTCCTACGAGCAGTACTTC. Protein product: CASSSVGHHSYEQYF.

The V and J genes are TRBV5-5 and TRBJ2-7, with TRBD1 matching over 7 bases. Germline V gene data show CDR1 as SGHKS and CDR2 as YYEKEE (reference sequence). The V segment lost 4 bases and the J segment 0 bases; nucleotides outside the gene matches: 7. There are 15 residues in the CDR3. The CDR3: CASSVGQSYSYEQYF. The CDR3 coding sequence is TGTGCCAGCAGCGTGGGACAGAGCTACTCCTACGAGCAGTACTTC.

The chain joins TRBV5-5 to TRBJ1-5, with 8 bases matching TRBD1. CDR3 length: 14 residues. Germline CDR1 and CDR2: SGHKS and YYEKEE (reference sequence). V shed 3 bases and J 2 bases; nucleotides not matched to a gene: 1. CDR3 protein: CASSWGQGNQPQHF. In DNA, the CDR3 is TGTGCCAGCAGCTGGGGACAGGGCAATCAGCCCCAGCATTTT. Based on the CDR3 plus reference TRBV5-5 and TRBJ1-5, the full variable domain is DAGVTQSPTHLIKTRGQQVTLRCSPISGHKSVSWYQQVLGQGPQFIFQYYEKEERGRGNFPDRFSARQFPNYSSELNVNALLLGDSALYLCASSWGQGNQPQHFGDGTRLSIL.

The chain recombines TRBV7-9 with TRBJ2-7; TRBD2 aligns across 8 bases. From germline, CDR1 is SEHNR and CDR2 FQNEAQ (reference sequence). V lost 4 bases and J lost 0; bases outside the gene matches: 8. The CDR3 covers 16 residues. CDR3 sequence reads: CASSSIAGIGSYEQYF. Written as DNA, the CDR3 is TGTGCCAGCAGCTCTATAGCGGGAATCGGCTCCTACGAGCAGTACTTC. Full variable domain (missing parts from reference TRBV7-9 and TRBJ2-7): DTGVSQNPRHKITKRGQNVTFRCDPISEHNRLYWYRQTLGQGPEFLTYFQNEAQLEKSRLLSDRFSAERPKGSFSTLEIQRTEQGDSAMYLCASSSIAGIGSYEQYFGPGTRLTVT.

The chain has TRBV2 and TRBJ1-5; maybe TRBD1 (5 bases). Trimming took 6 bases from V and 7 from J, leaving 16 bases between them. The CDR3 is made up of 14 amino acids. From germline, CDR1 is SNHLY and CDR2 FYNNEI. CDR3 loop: CASSDEGARQPQHF. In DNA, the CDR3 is TGTGCCAGCAGCGACGAAGGGGCTCGACAGCCCCAGCATTTT.

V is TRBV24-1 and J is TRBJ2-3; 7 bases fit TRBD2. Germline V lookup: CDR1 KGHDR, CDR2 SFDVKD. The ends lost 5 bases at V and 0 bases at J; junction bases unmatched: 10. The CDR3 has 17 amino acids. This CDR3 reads CATSGITSAPSTDTQYF. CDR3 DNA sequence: TGTGCCACCAGTGGCATCACTAGCGCGCCTAGCACAGATACGCAGTATTTT.

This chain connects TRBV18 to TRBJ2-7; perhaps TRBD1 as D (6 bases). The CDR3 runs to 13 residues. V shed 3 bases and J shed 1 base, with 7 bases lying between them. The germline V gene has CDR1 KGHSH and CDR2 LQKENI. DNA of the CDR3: TGTGCCAGCTCACCCAGGGGTTCCTACGAGCAGTACTTC. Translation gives CASSPRGSYEQYF.

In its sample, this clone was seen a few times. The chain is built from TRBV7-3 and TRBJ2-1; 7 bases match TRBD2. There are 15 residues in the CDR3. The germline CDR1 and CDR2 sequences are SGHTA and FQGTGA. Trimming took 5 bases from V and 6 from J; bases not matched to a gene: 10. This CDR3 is CASSHGTTNINEQFF. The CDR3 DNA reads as TGTGCCAGCAGCCACGGGACTACCAACATCAATGAGCAGTTCTTC.

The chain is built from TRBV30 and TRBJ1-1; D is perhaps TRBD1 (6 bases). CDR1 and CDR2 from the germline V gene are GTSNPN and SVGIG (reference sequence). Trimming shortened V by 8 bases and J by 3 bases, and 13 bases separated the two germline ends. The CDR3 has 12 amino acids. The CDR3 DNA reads TGTGCCGGCCCACAGGGAGACACTGAAGCTTTCTTT. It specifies CAGPQGDTEAFF.

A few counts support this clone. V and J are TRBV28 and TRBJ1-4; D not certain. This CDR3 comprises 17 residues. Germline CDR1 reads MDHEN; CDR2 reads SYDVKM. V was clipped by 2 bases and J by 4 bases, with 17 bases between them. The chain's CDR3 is CASSLVGGVGINEKLFF. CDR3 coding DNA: TGTGCCAGCAGTTTAGTAGGCGGGGTGGGGATTAATGAAAAACTGTTTTTT.

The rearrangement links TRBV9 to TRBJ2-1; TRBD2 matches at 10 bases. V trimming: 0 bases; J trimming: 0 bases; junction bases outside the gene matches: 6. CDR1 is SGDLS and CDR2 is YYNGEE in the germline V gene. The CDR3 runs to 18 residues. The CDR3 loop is CASSVVGASGSSYNEQFF. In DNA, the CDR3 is TGTGCCAGCAGCGTAGTGGGGGCTAGCGGGAGCTCCTACAATGAGCAGTTCTTC. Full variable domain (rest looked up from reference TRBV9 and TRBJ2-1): DSGVTQTPKHLITATGQRVTLRCSPRSGDLSVYWYQQSLDQGLQFLIQYYNGEERAKGNILERFSAQQFPDLHSELNLSSLELGDSALYFCASSVVGASGSSYNEQFFGPGTRLTVL.

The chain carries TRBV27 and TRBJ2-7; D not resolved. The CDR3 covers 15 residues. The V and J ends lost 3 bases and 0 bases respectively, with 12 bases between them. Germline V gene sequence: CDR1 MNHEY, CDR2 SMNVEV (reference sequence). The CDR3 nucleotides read TGTGCCAGCAGTTTTAGTACCCTGAGCTCCTACGAGCAGTACTTC. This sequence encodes CASSFSTLSSYEQYF.

CDR3 residues: CASSSAGGRHNEQFF. CDR3 DNA: TGTGCCAGCAGTTCTGCAGGGGGTAGGCACAATGAGCAGTTCTTC. The J gene is TRBJ2-1, the V gene TRBV28; 7 bases match TRBD1. V lost 4 bases, J lost 5 bases, and 8 bases stayed unmatched. The V gene's germline CDR1 is MDHEN and CDR2 SYDVKM. There are 15 residues in the CDR3.

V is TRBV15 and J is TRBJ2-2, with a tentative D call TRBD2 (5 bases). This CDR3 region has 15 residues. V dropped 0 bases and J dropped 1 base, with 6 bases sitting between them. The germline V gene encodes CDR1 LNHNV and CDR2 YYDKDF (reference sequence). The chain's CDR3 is CATSRESGNTGELFF. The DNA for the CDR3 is TGTGCCACCAGCAGAGAAAGCGGGAACACCGGGGAGCTGTTTTTT.

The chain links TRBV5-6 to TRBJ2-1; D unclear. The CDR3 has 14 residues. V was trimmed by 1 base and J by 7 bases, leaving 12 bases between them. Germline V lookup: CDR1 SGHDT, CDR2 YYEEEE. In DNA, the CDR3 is TGTGCCAGCAGCTTGCGAGGCTACCCGAATGAGCAGTTCTTC. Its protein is CASSLRGYPNEQFF.

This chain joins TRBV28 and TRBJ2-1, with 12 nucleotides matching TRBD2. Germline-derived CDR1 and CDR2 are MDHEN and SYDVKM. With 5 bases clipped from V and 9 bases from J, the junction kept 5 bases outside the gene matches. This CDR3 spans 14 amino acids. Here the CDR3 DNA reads TGTGCCAGCAGTAACCCACTAGCGGGAGGTGAGCAGTTCTTC. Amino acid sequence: CASSNPLAGGEQFF.

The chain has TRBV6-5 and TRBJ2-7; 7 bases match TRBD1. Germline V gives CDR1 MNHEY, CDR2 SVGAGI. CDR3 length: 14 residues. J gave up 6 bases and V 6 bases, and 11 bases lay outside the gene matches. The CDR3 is CASRNYQRQGEQYF. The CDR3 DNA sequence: TGTGCCAGCAGAAACTACCAGCGACAGGGCGAGCAGTACTTC.

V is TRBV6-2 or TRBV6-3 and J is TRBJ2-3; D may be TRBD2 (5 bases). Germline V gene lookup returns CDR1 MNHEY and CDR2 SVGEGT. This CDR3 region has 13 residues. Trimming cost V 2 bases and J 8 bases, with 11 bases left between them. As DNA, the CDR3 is TGTGCCAGCAGTTACGGGAGTAGCTTTACGCAGTATTTT. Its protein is CASSYGSSFTQYF.

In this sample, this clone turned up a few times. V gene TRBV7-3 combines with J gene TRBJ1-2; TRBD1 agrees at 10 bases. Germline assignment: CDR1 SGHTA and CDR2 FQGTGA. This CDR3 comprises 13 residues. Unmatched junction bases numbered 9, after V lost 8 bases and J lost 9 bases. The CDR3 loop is CASGDGDRGSYTF. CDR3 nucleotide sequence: TGTGCCAGCGGAGACGGGGACAGGGGCAGCTACACCTTC.